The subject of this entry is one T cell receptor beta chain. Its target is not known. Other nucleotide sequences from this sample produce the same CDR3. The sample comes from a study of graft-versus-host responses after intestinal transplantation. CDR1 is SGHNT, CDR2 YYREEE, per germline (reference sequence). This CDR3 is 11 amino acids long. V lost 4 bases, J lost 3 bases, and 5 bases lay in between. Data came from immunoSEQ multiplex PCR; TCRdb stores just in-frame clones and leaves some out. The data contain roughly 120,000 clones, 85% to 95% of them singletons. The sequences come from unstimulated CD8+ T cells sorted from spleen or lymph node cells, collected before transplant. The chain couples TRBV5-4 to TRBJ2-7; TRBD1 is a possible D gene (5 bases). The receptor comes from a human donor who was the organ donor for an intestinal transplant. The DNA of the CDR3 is TGTGCCAGCAGCCAGGGCTACGAGCAGTACTTC. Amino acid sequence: CASSQGYEQYF.